The rows below give T cell receptor beta chains drawn from one sample of a study of early T cells in non-severe SARS-CoV-2 infection. TCRdb processed the 5' RACE reads anew with MiXCR; each CDR3 protein has one entry. The profile shows 60,000 or so distinct CDR3 sequences, about 13% of them singletons. Input material: whole blood. The source is an adult who was a healthcare worker with PCR-confirmed SARS-CoV-2 infection or an uninfected control (not recorded which). CDR3s include the opening cysteine and the closing phenylalanine or tryptophan. Each record gives: clone size, D gene, V gene, J gene, CDR3 length, CDR3 DNA, CDR3 protein. The D gene is left open where the match is weak. Size is stated for part of the rows, as once, few or many counts, or as a class when the clone is expanded.

>few|-|TRBV14|TRBJ1-4|17
TGTGCCAGCAGCCAAGAACCGAAATTATCAACTAATGAAAAACTGTTTTTT
CASSQEPKLSTNEKLFF
>many|TRBD1|TRBV28|TRBJ1-1|13
TGTGCCAGCAGGCCGACAGGGTGGGCTGAAGCTTTCTTT
CASRPTGWAEAFF
>-|-|TRBV19|TRBJ1-5|14
TGTGCCAGTAGGGGCACTTATAGCAATCAGCCCCAGCATTTT
CASRGTYSNQPQHF
>few|-|TRBV28|TRBJ1-3|15
TGTGCCAGCAGAGAAACAGGTTCCTCTGGAAACACCATATATTTT
CASRETGSSGNTIYF
>-|TRBD2|TRBV28|TRBJ2-1|16
TGTGCCAGCAGACCCCGCGGGGGGGCGTCCTACAATGAGCAGTTCTTC
CASRPRGGASYNEQFF
>-|TRBD2|TRBV30|TRBJ2-7|17
TGTGCCTGGAGTGTACTCACTAGCGGGAATAAGGCCTACGAGCAGTACTTC
CAWSVLTSGNKAYEQYF
>-|-|TRBV29-1|TRBJ1-1|11
TGCAGCGTTGGTATGACAGGAGAAGCTTTCTTT
CSVGMTGEAFF
>many|-|TRBV5-1|TRBJ2-7|13
TGCGCCAGCAGCTTGCCAGGACGGAACGAGCAGTACTTC
CASSLPGRNEQYF
>many|-|TRBV21-1|TRBJ2-7|13
TGTGCCAGCAGCAAAGACAGAACCTACGAGCAGTACTTC
CASSKDRTYEQYF
>few|-|TRBV6-2/TRBV6-3|TRBJ1-2|15
TGTGCCAGCAGTTACTTAATGGGACAAGGCTATGGCTACACCTTC
CASSYLMGQGYGYTF